This TCR beta chain is drawn from a study of CD4 T cells in relation to SARS-CoV-2 and coronaviruses (dated by TCRdb to the early 2020s). Some background on the complete study: HLA restriction was mapped for shared crossreactive spike epitopes using patient-derived lymphoblastoid cell lines. At the level of individual TCR clonotypes, the study evaluated whether memory CD4+ T cells crossreact between the spike proteins of SARS-CoV-2 and those of common cold coronaviruses. For other donors in the study, expansion assays were sequenced with a different, Illumina-based TCR-beta assay. Samples from three pre-COVID donors and the naive versus memory experiments were sequenced with the Adaptive Biotechnologies TCR-sequencing kit; other data were Illumina-based. Results and caveats for the whole study, not just this receptor: Pre-pandemic and post-infection samples were not both contributed by any donor, so tracing of the source of pre-existing responses was limited. Significantly weaker SARS-CoV-2-driven expansion was shown by crossreactive clones than by monoreactive clones, consistent with antigenic imprinting. Crossreactivity analysis was centred on spike protein, so crossreactivity against other viral proteins was not assessed. Roughly 64% of donors had memory CD4+ clonotypes that crossrecognized SARS-CoV-2 and at least one common cold coronavirus spike. Sequencing of naive versus memory cells indicated that the assay detects memory recall responses, not primary responses primed during culture. Small numbers of patients and of tested TCRs were a limitation of the study.

V lost 0 bases and J lost 8 bases; the stretch between them is 10 bases long. From the germline V gene, CDR1 is MNHNS and CDR2 is SASEGT. Its CDR3 holds 14 amino acids, cysteine through phenylalanine. Just CDR3 DNA is preserved here, 42 bases in frame from base 1. Remarks on this clone: The antigen it binds to is not known. No base-level quality is on record; no much larger clone is a single base apart.

CD4+ T cells from unexposed donors were collected before the COVID-19 pandemic (2011-2018). Naive and memory CD4+ T cells were separated from cryopreserved PBMCs by CD4 enrichment followed by EasySep naive CD4+ T cell enrichment. The leukapheresis product for the unexposed donors was obtained through commercial purchase. Ficoll-Paque PLUS gradient centrifugation was used to isolate PBMCs from leukapheresis product or whole blood. PBMCs were either used fresh in the expansion assay or cryopreserved at -140 degrees C. The QIAamp Micro DNA Kit was used to extract genomic DNA from the CD4+ T cells. Deep-resolution immunoSEQ TCR-beta sequencing was performed on DNA from uncultured naive and memory CD4+ T cells. In the original analysis: During preprocessing, nonproductive sequences were removed, along with CDR3s that did not begin with C, did not end with F or W, or were shorter than 7 amino acids. Cultured and uncultured naive and memory CD4+ repertoires were searched for previously identified spike- and CEF-reactive CDR3s. CDR3 homology was measured as pairwise Levenshtein distance, computed with the stringdist R package after trimming three terminal residues from each end. TCRdb limited this immuneACCESS table to in-frame rearrangements with V and J called. A share of clones is missing; checked studies link under half to unresolved V genes, and the rest is unexplained. Clone size and V and J calls were adopted from that table, with D and trimming inferred from the DNA. The sample contains about 60,000 clones, roughly 93% of them found a single time. The ten biggest clones cover 0.11% to 0.15% of the sample.

Source material: naive CD4+ T cells from PBMCs. The label giving this sample's cell subset or site can be read as: naive CD4+ T cells isolated by negative enrichment. The chain employs TRBV6-1 and TRBJ1-4; the best D guess is TRBD1, with 6 bases matching. The source is a human donor in good health. The encoded CDR3 is CASSEAQGWEKLFF. In nucleotides, the sequence is TGTGCCAGCAGTGAAGCACAGGGATGGGAAAAACTGTTTTTT.